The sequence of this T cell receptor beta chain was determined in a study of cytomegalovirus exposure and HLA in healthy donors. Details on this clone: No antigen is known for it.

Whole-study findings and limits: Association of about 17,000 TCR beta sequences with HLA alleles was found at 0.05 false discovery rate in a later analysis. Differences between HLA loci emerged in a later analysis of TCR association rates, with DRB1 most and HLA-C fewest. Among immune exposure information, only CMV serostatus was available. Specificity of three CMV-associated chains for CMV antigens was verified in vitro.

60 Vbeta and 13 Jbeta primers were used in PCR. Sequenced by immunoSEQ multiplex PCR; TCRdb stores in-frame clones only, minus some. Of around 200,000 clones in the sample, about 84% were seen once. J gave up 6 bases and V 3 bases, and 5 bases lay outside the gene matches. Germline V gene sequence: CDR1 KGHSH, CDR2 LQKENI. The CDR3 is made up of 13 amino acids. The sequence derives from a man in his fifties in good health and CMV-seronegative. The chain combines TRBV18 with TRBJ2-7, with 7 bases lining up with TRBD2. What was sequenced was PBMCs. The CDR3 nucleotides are TGTGCCAGCTCACCTGGAGCGGGGTCCGAGCAGTACTTC. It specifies CASSPGAGSEQYF.